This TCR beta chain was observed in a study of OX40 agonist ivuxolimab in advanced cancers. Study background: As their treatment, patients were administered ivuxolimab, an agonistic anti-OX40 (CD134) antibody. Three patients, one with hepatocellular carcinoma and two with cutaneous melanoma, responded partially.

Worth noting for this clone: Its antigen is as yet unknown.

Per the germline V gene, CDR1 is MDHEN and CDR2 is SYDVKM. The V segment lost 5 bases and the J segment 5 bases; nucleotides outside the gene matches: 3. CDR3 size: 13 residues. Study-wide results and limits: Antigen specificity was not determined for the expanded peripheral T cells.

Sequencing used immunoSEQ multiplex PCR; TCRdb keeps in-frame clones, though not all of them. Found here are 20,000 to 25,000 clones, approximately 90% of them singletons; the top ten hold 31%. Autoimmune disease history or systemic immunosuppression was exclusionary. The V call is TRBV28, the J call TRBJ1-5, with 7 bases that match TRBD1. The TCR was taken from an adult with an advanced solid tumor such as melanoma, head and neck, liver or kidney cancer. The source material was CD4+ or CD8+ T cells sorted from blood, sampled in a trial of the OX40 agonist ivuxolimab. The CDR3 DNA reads TGTGCCAGCAGTCAAGACAGGGATCAGCCCCAGCATTTT. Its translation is CASSQDRDQPQHF. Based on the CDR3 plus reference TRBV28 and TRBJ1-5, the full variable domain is DVKVTQSSRYLVKRTGEKVFLECVQDMDHENMFWYRQDPGLGLRLIYFSYDVKMKEKGDIPEGYSVSREKKERFSLILESASTNQTSMYLCASSQDRDQPQHFGDGTRLSIL.